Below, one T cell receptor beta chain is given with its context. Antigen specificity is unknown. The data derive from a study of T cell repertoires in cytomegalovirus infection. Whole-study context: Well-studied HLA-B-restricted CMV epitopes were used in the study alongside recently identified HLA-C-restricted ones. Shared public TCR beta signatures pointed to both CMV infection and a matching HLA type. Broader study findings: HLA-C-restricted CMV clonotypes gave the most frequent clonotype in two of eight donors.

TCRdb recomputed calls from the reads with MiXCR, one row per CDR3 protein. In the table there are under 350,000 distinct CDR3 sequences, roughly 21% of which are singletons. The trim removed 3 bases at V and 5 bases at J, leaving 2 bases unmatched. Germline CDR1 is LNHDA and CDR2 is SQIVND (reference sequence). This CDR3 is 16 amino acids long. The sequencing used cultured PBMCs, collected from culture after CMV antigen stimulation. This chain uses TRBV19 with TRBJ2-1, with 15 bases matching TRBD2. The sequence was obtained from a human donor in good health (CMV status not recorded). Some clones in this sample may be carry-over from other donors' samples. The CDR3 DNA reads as TGTGCCAGTAGTATCGGACTAGCGGGAGGGAACAATGAGCAGTTCTTC. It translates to CASSIGLAGGNNEQFF.